The 14 T cell receptor beta chains presented below share a single source sample, sequenced in a study of cytomegalovirus exposure and HLA in healthy donors. This PCR relied on a set of 60 Vbeta primers and 13 Jbeta primers. Assay used: immunoSEQ multiplex PCR; TCRdb lists only in-frame clones, some missing. The sample shows more than 150,000 clones, approximately 80% of them seen only once. Sequenced input: PBMCs. The source is a girl between 2 and 10 years old in good health and CMV-seropositive.

V is TRBV20-1 and J is TRBJ2-3; weak D call: TRBD2 (7 bases). The germline gives CDR1 DFQATT, CDR2 SNEGSKA (reference sequence). CDR3 length: 11 amino acids. Trimming stripped 5 bases from V and 6 bases from J, with 9 bases between. The CDR3 loop is CSAEGGDTQYF. Written as DNA, the CDR3 is TGCAGTGCTGAGGGGGGGGATACGCAGTATTTT.

This clone was counted a single time. The chain links TRBV18 to TRBJ2-3; 10 nucleotides match TRBD1. This CDR3 is built from 17 residues. The germline CDR1 and CDR2 sequences are KGHSH and LQKENI. J gave up 4 bases and V 3 bases, and 10 bases lay outside the gene matches. CDR3 loop: CASSPGLGGTGADTQYF. The CDR3 DNA follows: TGTGCCAGCTCACCCGGTTTGGGTGGGACAGGGGCAGATACGCAGTATTTT. Looking up the rest from reference TRBV18 and TRBJ2-3 gives the full variable domain: NAGVMQNPRHLVRRRGQEARLRCSPMKGHSHVYWYRQLPEEGLKFMVYLQKENIIDESGMPKERFSAEFPKEGPSILRIQQVVRGDSAAYFCASSPGLGGTGADTQYFGPGTRLTVL.

V gene TRBV10-1 combines with J gene TRBJ2-5; TRBD2 matches 10 bases. Germline lookup yields CDR1 WNHNN and CDR2 SYGVQD (reference sequence). This CDR3 contains 16 residues. Trimming at V came to 2 bases and at J to 11 bases, leaving 14 bases not matched to a gene. CDR3 residues: CASSETPSGSMNEQYF. The DNA of the CDR3 is TGCGCCAGCAGTGAGACGCCTAGCGGGAGTATGAATGAGCAGTACTTC.

The chain recombines TRBV6-6 with TRBJ1-5, with 9 bases matching TRBD1. V shed 5 bases, J shed 0 bases, and the junction held 5 bases outside the gene matches. Germline V gene data show CDR1 as MNHNY and CDR2 as SVGAGI (reference sequence). CDR3 length equals 16 residues. In nucleotides, the CDR3 is TGTGCCAGCAGTCCACAGGGGGCGCTTAGCAATCAGCCCCAGCATTTT. Translated, it gives CASSPQGALSNQPQHF.

The chain combines TRBV27 with TRBJ2-7; tentatively, D is TRBD2 (5 bases). Germline lookup yields CDR1 MNHEY and CDR2 SMNVEV (reference sequence). Trimming left V 4 bases short and J 7 bases short, with 20 bases between. The CDR3 is 15 residues long. As DNA, the CDR3 is TGTGCCAGCAGTTATATCCCCGCAGGATCGGGGGAGCAGTACTTC. This gives the protein CASSYIPAGSGEQYF.

V gene TRBV11-3 combines with J gene TRBJ2-6; 9 bases agree with TRBD1. Germline CDR1 and CDR2: SGHNT and YENEEA. The junction had 13 bases not matched to a gene; V was cut back by 4 bases and J by 6 bases. The CDR3 runs 18 residues. For the CDR3, the DNA is TGTGCCAGCAGCTCACCGTGGGGGGACAGGGATTTGGCCAACGTCCTGACTTTC. Translation: CASSSPWGDRDLANVLTF.

The gene calls are TRBV5-4 and TRBJ2-7; 7 bases are a match to TRBD1. Germline CDR1 is SGHNT and CDR2 is YYREEE (reference sequence). Trimming cost V 0 bases and J 7 bases; bases outside gene matches: 13. The CDR3 has 16 amino acids. CDR3 sequence (DNA): TGTGCCAGCAGCTTGGCAACCGGGACAGCCTTTTTGGAGCAGTACTTC. This sequence encodes CASSLATGTAFLEQYF.

The gene calls are TRBV2 and TRBJ2-5; D gene unclear. The CDR3 runs 13 residues. V was pared by 4 bases and J by 0 bases, with 6 bases between. The V gene's germline CDR1 is SNHLY and CDR2 FYNNEI. The CDR3 sequence: CASSVGYQETQYF. The CDR3 DNA reads as TGTGCCAGCAGTGTCGGGTACCAAGAGACCCAGTACTTC.

V usage is TRBV12-5 and J usage is TRBJ1-1, with 9 nucleotides matching TRBD1. CDR1 and CDR2 from the germline V gene are LGHNT and FRNRAP. J gave up 4 bases and V 1 base, and 7 bases lay outside the gene matches. This CDR3 comprises 16 residues. The CDR3 nucleotides read TGTGCTAGTGGTTTGGCCTTTGACAGGGGGGGCACTGAAGCTTTCTTT. Translated, it gives CASGLAFDRGGTEAFF.

The chain is built from TRBV4-1 and TRBJ2-2; TRBD1 agrees at 8 bases. CDR1 and CDR2 (germline): MGHRA, YSYEKL. The CDR3 has 16 residues. The J segment lost 4 bases and the V segment lost 3 bases, leaving 7 bases of the junction unmatched. The CDR3 sequence: CASSHDRGSGTGELFF. The CDR3 DNA is TGCGCCAGCAGCCATGACAGGGGATCGGGCACCGGGGAGCTGTTTTTT.

J is TRBJ2-3 and V is TRBV6-1; perhaps TRBD1 as D (6 bases). CDR1 is MNHNS, CDR2 SASEGT, per germline. V shed 5 bases and J shed 0 bases, with 12 bases lying between them. The length of the CDR3 is 15 residues. CDR3 sequence reads: CASSSGHASTDTQYF. DNA for the CDR3: TGTGCCAGCAGTTCGGGACACGCCAGCACAGATACGCAGTATTTT.

This clone was recorded once. This CDR3 is CASSIRGEGTEAFF. DNA for the CDR3: TGTGCCAGTAGTATTCGGGGGGAAGGAACTGAAGCTTTCTTT. V gene TRBV19 combines with J gene TRBJ1-1, with TRBD1 as a possible D gene (5 bases). This CDR3 comprises 14 residues. Trimming removed 3 bases from V and 5 bases from J, with 13 bases in between. Germline loops: CDR1 LNHDA, CDR2 SQIVND (reference sequence).

The genes are TRBV28 and TRBJ2-5; 11 nucleotides agree with TRBD2. Germline trimming cut 7 bases from V and 1 base from J; bases unmatched to any gene: 8. There are 16 residues in the CDR3. Germline CDR1 and CDR2: MDHEN and SYDVKM. CDR3 protein: CASTSLAGVLQETQYF. CDR3 nucleotides: TGTGCCAGCACCTCACTAGCGGGAGTACTCCAAGAGACCCAGTACTTC.

The J gene is TRBJ1-1, the V gene TRBV2; D unclear. The V end was cut by 7 bases, the J end by 1 base, with 13 bases between. Germline V CDR1 and CDR2: SNHLY, FYNNEI. CDR3 length: 14 residues. CDR3 loop: CASINRVSNTEAFF. CDR3 bases: TGTGCCAGCATAAACAGAGTATCGAACACTGAAGCTTTCTTT.